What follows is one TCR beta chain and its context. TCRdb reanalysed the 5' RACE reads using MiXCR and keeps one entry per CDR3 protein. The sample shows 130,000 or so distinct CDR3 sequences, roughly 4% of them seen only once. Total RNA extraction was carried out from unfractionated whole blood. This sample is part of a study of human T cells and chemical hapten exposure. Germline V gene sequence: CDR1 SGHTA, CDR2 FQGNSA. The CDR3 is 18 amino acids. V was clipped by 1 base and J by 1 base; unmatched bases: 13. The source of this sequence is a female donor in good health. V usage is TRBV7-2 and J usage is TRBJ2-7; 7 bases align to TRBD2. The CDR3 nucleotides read TGTGCCAGCAGCTTAGTCCCTAGCGGCGTATACCGATCCTACGAGCAGTACTTC. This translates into CASSLVPSGVYRSYEQYF.